These T cell receptor beta chains were read from a single sample in a study of blood T cell repertoires in COVID-19. Method: immunoSEQ multiplex PCR; TCRdb's copy keeps in-frame clones and lacks some. This sample has under 250,000 clones, with roughly 80% found just once. Sequenced input: peripheral blood. The receptor source for this set is a woman aged 70-85 years with acute or convalescent COVID-19. The CDR3 runs from the conserved cysteine through the conserved F or W. The order of the fields is D gene, clone size, V gene, J gene, CDR3 DNA, CDR3 protein. The D gene is left open where the match is weak. Size tells how often a clone was seen (once, few, many) or the class of an expanded clone, and some rows leave it out.

d_call: .; clone_size: .; v_call: TRBV7-9; j_call: TRBJ1-5; cdr3_nt: TGTGCCAGCAGCAAAGACAGCCCCGGGCCCCAGCATTTT; cdr3_aa: CASSKDSPGPQHF
d_call: TRBD1; clone_size: .; v_call: TRBV5-1; j_call: TRBJ1-6; cdr3_nt: TGCGCCAGCTCCGAGACAGGGTATAATTCACCCCTCCACTTT; cdr3_aa: CASSETGYNSPLHF
d_call: .; clone_size: .; v_call: TRBV29-1; j_call: TRBJ1-1; cdr3_nt: TGCAGCGTTACCAACAGGGTGAACACTGAAGCTTTCTTT; cdr3_aa: CSVTNRVNTEAFF
d_call: .; clone_size: few; v_call: TRBV6-2/TRBV6-3; j_call: TRBJ1-1; cdr3_nt: TGTGCCAGCAGTTCCCAGACAGGTTCTGAAGCTTTCTTT; cdr3_aa: CASSSQTGSEAFF
d_call: TRBD2; clone_size: few; v_call: TRBV10-3; j_call: TRBJ2-5; cdr3_nt: TGTGCCATCAGCGGACTAGCGGGGGTTGGAGAGACCCAGTACTTC; cdr3_aa: CAISGLAGVGETQYF
d_call: TRBD2; clone_size: .; v_call: TRBV5-1; j_call: TRBJ2-5; cdr3_nt: TGCGCCAGCAGCCCCCAGACGGGGGGCCAAGAGACCCAGTACTTC; cdr3_aa: CASSPQTGGQETQYF
d_call: .; clone_size: .; v_call: TRBV18; j_call: TRBJ1-5; cdr3_nt: TGTGCCAGCTCATCAGCCGGGACAAGCAATCAGCCCCAGCATTTT; cdr3_aa: CASSSAGTSNQPQHF
d_call: .; clone_size: once; v_call: TRBV5-1; j_call: TRBJ1-4; cdr3_nt: TGCGCCAGCAGCTTGGCCACAGACCAACGGGGTGAAAAACTGTTTTTT; cdr3_aa: CASSLATDQRGEKLFF
d_call: TRBD1; clone_size: .; v_call: TRBV7-3; j_call: TRBJ1-1; cdr3_nt: TGTGCCAGCACCATAGAACAGGGGGGAGAAGCTTTCTTT; cdr3_aa: CASTIEQGGEAFF
d_call: .; clone_size: .; v_call: TRBV7-3; j_call: TRBJ2-3; cdr3_nt: TGTGCCAGCAGCTTCATAACGGGGGATACGCAGTATTTT; cdr3_aa: CASSFITGDTQYF